The present T cell receptor (beta chain) was sequenced within a study of Ad26.COV2.S vaccination and SARS-CoV-2 variants (dated by TCRdb to about 2021). Broadly, across the study: TCRbeta repertoire sequencing served as the tool for gauging how specific and how broad the SARS-CoV-2-reactive T cell receptors were following Ad26.COV2.S vaccination. A total of approximately 30 samples were included in the TCR-sequenced set, comprising some 20 Ad26.COV2.S vaccine recipients, 5 placebo recipients and 8 SARS-CoV-2 convalescent individuals.

Comments on this clone: It has no known antigen specificity. Base quality data are lacking; no much larger clone is found one base away.

The immunoSEQ Assay was used to sequence TCRbeta CDR3 regions. After extraction, genomic DNA underwent amplification by bias-controlled multiplex PCR, followed by high-throughput sequencing. The authors' analysis ran thus. To quantify the absolute abundance of every unique TCRbeta CDR3 region, sequences were collapsed and filtered. Usable DNA was measured by amplifying reference genes present in all nucleated cells, and TCRbeta template counts were normalized to that usable DNA to estimate T cell fraction. Repertoire TCRs were annotated as SARS-CoV-2-specific by exact matching of V gene, CDR3 amino acid sequence and J gene to a known reactive TCR set. The reference SARS-CoV-2 TCR set was obtained from MIRA and was filtered for enrichment in COVID-19-positive ImmuneCODE repertoires, whereby public or cross-reactive TCRs were removed. Using the MIRA antigens, annotated TCRs were further analysed by specific ORF or by position within an ORF. Breadth was defined as the number of annotated unique rearrangements divided by the total number of unique productive rearrangements, and depth was defined as the summed frequency of the annotated unique rearrangements. Group comparisons of TCR breadth used two-sided Wilcoxon rank-sum tests. TCRdb provides this immuneACCESS table in a form limited to in-frame rearrangements. Some clones are lacking; in checked studies, under half of them reflect an unresolved V gene, and why the rest are absent is not known. V and J calls and clone size are copied from that table; D and trimming were computed from the DNA. For this sample the table gives 300,000 to 400,000 clones, of which roughly nine tenths were detected only once. In total, the top ten clones hold 3% to 4% of the sample.

Paper-wide results and their limitations: Compared with placebo recipients, Ad26.COV2.S recipients showed higher spike-specific TCR breadth (P = 0.0014). According to the authors, total T cell responses may have been underestimated by the TCR breadth and depth analyses. After vaccination, spike-specific CD8+ and CD4+ T cell responses were reported to show substantial breadth. Vaccine and placebo recipients had similar non-spike TCR breadth, a finding consistent with the vaccine containing only spike.

The time point label, as the study defines it: individuals recovered from natural SARS-CoV-2 infection. The material sequenced was peripheral blood, taken after recovery from COVID-19. This receptor was taken from a human donor who had recovered from COVID-19.

The CDR3 in this case is CASSPIRGGGYTF. The sequence in DNA is TGTGCCAGCAGCCCAATTCGAGGGGGTGGCTACACCTTC. The chain uses TRBV11-2 and TRBJ1-2, and possibly TRBD1, on 6 matching bases. The V end loses 5 bases and the J end loses 7 bases, and a stretch of 14 bases separates them. CDR1 and CDR2 (SGHAT, FQNNGV) derive from the germline V gene. Counted from cysteine to phenylalanine, this CDR3 has 13 amino acids. The DNA shown is the 39-base CDR3, in frame from base 1.